These 8 T cell receptor beta chains came from one sample sequenced in a study of type 1 regulatory T cells. TCRdb re-derived calls from the reads in MiXCR, one entry per CDR3 protein. The repertoire consists of tens of thousands of distinct CDR3 sequences, with more than 10% occurring once and the leading ten covering 8%. The antigens these receptors bind are not known. Specimen: cultured non-Tr1 T cells, either the whole culture or a sorted T cell fraction (not recorded which). The source is a human donor in good health.

This clonotype was recorded many times. CDR3 sequence (DNA): TGTGCCAGCAGCGGACACATGAACACTGAAGCTTTCTTT. It codes for CASSGHMNTEAFF. The chain couples TRBV7-2 to TRBJ1-1; maybe TRBD1 (5 bases). CDR1 is SGHTA and CDR2 is FQGNSA in the germline V gene. The CDR3 spans 13 residues. V lost 5 bases and J 0 bases, leaving 7 bases between the germline ends.

This clonotype was detected ten times or more. The gene calls are TRBV27 and TRBJ2-3, with D tentatively TRBD2 (5 bases). Germline V gives CDR1 MNHEY, CDR2 SMNVEV (reference sequence). This CDR3 is 12 amino acids long. The V end was cut by 3 bases, the J end by 11 bases, with 12 bases between. The CDR3 DNA follows: TGTGCCAGCAGTTTCCGGGGTTTGAGGCAGTATTTT. Encoded protein: CASSFRGLRQYF.

The gene calls are TRBV24-1 and TRBJ2-4; D is ambiguous. This CDR3 is 13 amino acids long. V lost 7 bases and J 1 base, leaving 7 bases between the germline ends. Germline CDR1 is KGHDR and CDR2 is SFDVKD. This CDR3 reads CATRRAAKNIQYF. The CDR3 DNA is TGTGCCACCAGAAGGGCCGCCAAAAACATTCAGTACTTC.

This clonotype was recorded many times. The chain combines TRBV20-1 with TRBJ2-7; 9 nucleotides align to TRBD2. The CDR3 is made up of 15 amino acids. Germline V gene lookup returns CDR1 DFQATT and CDR2 SNEGSKA (reference sequence). V lost 0 bases to trimming and J lost 4 bases; unmatched junction nucleotides: 7. CDR3 nucleotides: TGCAGTGCTAGAGATTTGAGCGGGAGGTCTTACGAGCAGTACTTC. Translation: CSARDLSGRSYEQYF.

This clonotype was found many times. The rearrangement links TRBV28 to TRBJ2-6; D gene ambiguous. V lost 3 bases and J lost 0, with 6 bases in between. Germline CDR1 MDHEN, CDR2 SYDVKM. The length of the CDR3 is 15 residues. Written as DNA, the CDR3 is TGTGCCAGCAGTTTTTCAATCTCTGGGGCCAACGTCCTGACTTTC. Translated: CASSFSISGANVLTF.

The chain employs TRBV7-2 and TRBJ1-5; D might be TRBD1 (5 bases). Trimming pared 0 bases from V and 6 bases from J, leaving 6 bases between. CDR1 and CDR2 from the germline V gene are SGHTA and FQGNSA. This CDR3 is built from 13 residues. Here the CDR3 reads CASSLAGAQPQHF. The CDR3 region has the DNA TGTGCCAGCAGCTTAGCAGGGGCTCAGCCCCAGCATTTT.

This clonotype was detected a few times. The V gene is TRBV20-1, the J gene TRBJ2-7, with D uncertain. V lost 7 bases and J 3 bases, leaving 22 bases between the germline ends. CDR1 is DFQATT, CDR2 SNEGSKA, per germline (reference sequence). The CDR3 is 15 amino acids. CDR3 protein: CSVKNPRSGSYEQYF. CDR3 DNA: TGCAGTGTTAAAAACCCTCGGTCCGGAAGCTACGAGCAGTACTTC.

As concerns this clonotype: This may stem from a read error, because a much larger clone lies one nucleotide away. The CDR3 region is CASTSGGQSYRYTF. The CDR3 DNA reads as TGTGCCAGCACCTCGGGGGGACAGTCATATCGCTACACCTTC. V is TRBV28 and J is TRBJ1-2; 7 bases are shared with TRBD1. From germline, CDR1 is MDHEN and CDR2 SYDVKM. V lost 7 bases, J lost 9 bases, and 14 bases stayed unmatched. The CDR3 length is 14 residues.